This TCR beta chain appears in the sequencing data of a study of response to subunit inactivated influenza vaccine. One entry per CDR3 protein, called by TCRdb with MiXCR from the RT-PCR reads. This sample carries under 550,000 distinct CDR3 sequences, 7.6% of them seen once, and the ten largest clones take around 13%. Notes on the study in general: Every seasonal influenza vaccination brings in few new T cells, the authors suggested.

This clonotype was picked up a small number of times. Antigen: not known. CDR3 length: 16 amino acids. Germline V gene lookup returns CDR1 LGHNA and CDR2 YNFKEQ. The ends lost 0 bases at V and 6 bases at J; junction bases unmatched: 5. Specimen: PBMCs from blood, collected about 23 months after vaccination. The V gene is TRBV4-2, the J gene TRBJ1-6; TRBD1 aligns across 7 bases. The TCR sequence derives from a man between 50 and 70 years old who received an inactivated influenza vaccine. CDR3 residues: CASSQEEGAVNSPLHF. The CDR3 bases are TGTGCCAGCAGCCAAGAGGAGGGGGCCGTTAATTCACCCCTCCACTTT.